The source of this T cell receptor (beta chain) is a study of OX40 agonist ivuxolimab in advanced cancers. About the study: Ivuxolimab is an agonistic anti-OX40 (CD134) antibody, and patients were treated with it.

Germline V gene lookup returns CDR1 SGDLS and CDR2 YYNGEE. V was clipped by 1 base and J by 7 bases, with 12 bases between them. CDR3 length: 13 amino acids. Study observations and caveats: CD8+ T cells were the subset that, on average, had more expanded clones than CD4+.

A word on this clone: The antigen is undetermined.

Patients were excluded for autoimmune disease history or systemic immunosuppression. The assay was immunoSEQ multiplex PCR, and TCRdb's table has in-frame clones only and misses some. Of over 85,000 clones in the sample, over 85% were seen once. This clonotype was obtained from an adult with an advanced solid tumor such as melanoma, head and neck, liver or kidney cancer. The source was CD4+ or CD8+ T cells sorted from blood, collected in a trial of the OX40 agonist ivuxolimab. The chain carries TRBV9 and TRBJ2-7; D unclear. The CDR3: CASSVSVSGEQYF. The CDR3 nucleotides are TGTGCCAGCAGCGTAAGTGTTTCTGGGGAGCAGTACTTC.